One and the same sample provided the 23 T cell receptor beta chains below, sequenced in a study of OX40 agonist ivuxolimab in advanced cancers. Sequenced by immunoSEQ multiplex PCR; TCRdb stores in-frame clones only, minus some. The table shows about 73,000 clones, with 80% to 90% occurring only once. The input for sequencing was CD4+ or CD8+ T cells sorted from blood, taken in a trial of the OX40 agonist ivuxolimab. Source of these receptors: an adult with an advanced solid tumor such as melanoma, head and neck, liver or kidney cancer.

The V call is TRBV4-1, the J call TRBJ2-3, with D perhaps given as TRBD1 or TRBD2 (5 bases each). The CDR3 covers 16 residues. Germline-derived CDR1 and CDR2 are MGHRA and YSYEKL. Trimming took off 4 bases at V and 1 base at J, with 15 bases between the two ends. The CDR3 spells CASSPRDQGGTDTQYF. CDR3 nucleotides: TGCGCCAGCAGCCCGAGGGATCAAGGGGGCACAGATACGCAGTATTTT.

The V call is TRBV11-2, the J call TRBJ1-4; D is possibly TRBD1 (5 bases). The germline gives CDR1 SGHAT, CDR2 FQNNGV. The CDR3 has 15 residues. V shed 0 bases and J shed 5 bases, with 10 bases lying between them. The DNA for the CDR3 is TGTGCCAGCAGCTTAGAACCAGGGTCGAATGAAAAACTGTTTTTT. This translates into CASSLEPGSNEKLFF.

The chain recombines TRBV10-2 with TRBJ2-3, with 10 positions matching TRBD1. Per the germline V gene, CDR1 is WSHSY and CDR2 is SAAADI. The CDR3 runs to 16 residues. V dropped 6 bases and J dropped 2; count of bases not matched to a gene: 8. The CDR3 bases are TGCGCCAGCAGCCGACAGGGGGCCTACTCCACAGATACGCAGTATTTT. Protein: CASSRQGAYSTDTQYF.

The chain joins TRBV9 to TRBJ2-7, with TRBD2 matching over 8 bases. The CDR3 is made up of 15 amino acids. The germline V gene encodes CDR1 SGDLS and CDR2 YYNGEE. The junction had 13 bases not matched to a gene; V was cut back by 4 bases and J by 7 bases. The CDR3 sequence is CASSTGRLAGGEQYF. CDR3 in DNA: TGTGCCAGCAGCACTGGGAGGCTAGCGGGCGGGGAGCAGTACTTC.

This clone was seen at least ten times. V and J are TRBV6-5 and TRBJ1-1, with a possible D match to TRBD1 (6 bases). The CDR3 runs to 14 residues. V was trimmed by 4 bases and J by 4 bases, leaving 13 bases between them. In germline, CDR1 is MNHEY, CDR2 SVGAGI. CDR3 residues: CASSSFEGGTEAFF. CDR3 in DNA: TGTGCCAGCAGTTCGTTCGAGGGGGGCACTGAAGCTTTCTTT.

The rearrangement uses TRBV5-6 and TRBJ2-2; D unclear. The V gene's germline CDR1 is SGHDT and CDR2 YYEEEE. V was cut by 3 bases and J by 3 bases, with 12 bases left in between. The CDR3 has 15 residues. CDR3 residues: CASSYSPFDTGELFF. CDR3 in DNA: TGTGCCAGCAGCTATTCGCCTTTTGACACCGGGGAGCTGTTTTTT.

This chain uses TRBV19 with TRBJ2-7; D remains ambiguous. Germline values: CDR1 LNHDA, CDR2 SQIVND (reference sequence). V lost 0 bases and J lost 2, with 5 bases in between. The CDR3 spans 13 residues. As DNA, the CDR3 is TGTGCCAGTAGTATAGACGGTACCTACGAGCAGTACTTC. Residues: CASSIDGTYEQYF.

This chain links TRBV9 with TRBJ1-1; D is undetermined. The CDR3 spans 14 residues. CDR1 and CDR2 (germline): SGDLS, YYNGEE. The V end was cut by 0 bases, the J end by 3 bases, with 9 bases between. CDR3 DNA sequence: TGTGCCAGCAGCGTAGGAGGTGTCGACACTGAAGCTTTCTTT. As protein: CASSVGGVDTEAFF.

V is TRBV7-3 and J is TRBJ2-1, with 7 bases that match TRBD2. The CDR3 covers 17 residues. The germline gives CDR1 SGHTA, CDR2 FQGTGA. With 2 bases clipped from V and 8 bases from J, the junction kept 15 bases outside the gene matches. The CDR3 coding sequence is TGTGCCAGCAGCTTAGGAGTCCGCGGGAGCGCCTTGGATGAGCAGTTCTTC. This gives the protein CASSLGVRGSALDEQFF.

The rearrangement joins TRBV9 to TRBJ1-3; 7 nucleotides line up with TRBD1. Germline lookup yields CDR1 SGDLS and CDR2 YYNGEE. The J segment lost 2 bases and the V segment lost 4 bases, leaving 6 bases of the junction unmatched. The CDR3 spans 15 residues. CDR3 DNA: TGTGCCAGCAGCTTCGGGACAGCTACTGGAAACACCATATATTTT. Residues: CASSFGTATGNTIYF.

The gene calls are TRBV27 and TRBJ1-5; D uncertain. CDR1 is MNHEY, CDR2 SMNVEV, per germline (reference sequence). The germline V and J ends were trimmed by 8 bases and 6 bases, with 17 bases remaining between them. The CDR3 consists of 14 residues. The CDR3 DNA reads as TGTGCCAGCGGCTCCGGGTTTAGGCCTCAGCCCCAGCATTTT. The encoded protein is CASGSGFRPQPQHF.

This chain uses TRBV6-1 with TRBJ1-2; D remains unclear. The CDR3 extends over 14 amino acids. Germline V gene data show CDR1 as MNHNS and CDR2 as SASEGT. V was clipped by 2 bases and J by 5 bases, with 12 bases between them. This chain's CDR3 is CASSELGQTYGYTF. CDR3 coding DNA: TGTGCCAGCAGTGAATTAGGGCAGACTTATGGCTACACCTTC.

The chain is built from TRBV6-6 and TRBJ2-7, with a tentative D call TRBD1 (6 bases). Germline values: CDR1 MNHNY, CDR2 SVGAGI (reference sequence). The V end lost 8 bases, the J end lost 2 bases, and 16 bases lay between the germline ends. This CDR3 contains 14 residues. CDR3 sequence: CASRTGIQTYEQYF. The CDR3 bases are TGTGCCAGCCGTACAGGGATCCAGACCTACGAGCAGTACTTC.

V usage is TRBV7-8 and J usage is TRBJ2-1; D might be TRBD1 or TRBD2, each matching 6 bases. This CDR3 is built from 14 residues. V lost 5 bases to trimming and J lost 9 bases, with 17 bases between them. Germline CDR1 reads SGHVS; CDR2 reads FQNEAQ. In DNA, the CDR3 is TGTGCCAGCAGCCTCAGGGGACTTACAATTGAGCAGTTCTTC. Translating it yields CASSLRGLTIEQFF.

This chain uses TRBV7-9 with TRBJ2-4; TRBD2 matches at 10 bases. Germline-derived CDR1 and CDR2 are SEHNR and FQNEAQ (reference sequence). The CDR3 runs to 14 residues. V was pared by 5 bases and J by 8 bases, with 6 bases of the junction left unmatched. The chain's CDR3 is CASSLRGLADIQYF. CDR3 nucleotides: TGTGCCAGCAGCCTACGAGGACTAGCGGACATTCAGTACTTC.

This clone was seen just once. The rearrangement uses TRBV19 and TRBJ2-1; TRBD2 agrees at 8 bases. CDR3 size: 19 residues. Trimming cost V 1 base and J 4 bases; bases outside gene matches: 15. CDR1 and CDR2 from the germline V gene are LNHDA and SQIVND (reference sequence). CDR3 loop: CASSIVSPGRVAGYNEQFF. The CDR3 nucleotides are TGTGCCAGTAGTATAGTCTCCCCGGGGAGGGTAGCGGGATACAATGAGCAGTTCTTC.

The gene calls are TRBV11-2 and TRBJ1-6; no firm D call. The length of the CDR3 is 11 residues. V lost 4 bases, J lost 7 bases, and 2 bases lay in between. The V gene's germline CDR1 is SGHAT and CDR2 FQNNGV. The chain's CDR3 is CASSSNSPLHF. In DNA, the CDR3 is TGTGCCAGCAGCTCCAATTCACCCCTCCACTTT.

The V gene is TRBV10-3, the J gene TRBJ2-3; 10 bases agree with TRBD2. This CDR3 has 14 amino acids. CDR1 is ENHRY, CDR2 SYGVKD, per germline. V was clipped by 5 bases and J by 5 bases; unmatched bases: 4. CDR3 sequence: CAISSLAGVDTQYF. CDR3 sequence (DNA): TGTGCCATCAGTTCGCTAGCGGGAGTAGATACGCAGTATTTT.

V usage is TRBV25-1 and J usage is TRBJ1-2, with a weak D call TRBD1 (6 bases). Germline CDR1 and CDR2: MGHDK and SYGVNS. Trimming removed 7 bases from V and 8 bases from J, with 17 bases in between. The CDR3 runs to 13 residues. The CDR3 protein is CASIHRDTTGYTF. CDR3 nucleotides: TGTGCCAGCATCCATCGGGACACCACAGGCTACACCTTC.

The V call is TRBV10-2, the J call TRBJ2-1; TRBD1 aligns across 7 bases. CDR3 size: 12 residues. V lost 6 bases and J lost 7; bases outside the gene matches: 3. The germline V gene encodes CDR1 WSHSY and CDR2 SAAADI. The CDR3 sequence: CASRGTANEQFF. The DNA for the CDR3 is TGCGCCAGCAGGGGGACAGCGAATGAGCAGTTCTTC.

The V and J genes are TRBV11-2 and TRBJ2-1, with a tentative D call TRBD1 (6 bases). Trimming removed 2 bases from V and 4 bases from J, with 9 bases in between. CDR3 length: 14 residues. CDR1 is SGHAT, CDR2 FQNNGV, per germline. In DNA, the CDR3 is TGTGCCAGCAGCTTAATACAGGGATACAATGAGCAGTTCTTC. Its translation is CASSLIQGYNEQFF.

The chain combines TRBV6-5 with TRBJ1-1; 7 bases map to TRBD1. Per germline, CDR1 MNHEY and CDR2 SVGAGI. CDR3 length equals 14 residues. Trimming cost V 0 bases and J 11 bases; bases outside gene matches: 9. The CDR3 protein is CASSYSSRGRVAFF. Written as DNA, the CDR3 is TGTGCCAGCAGTTACTCGAGTAGGGGGCGCGTGGCTTTCTTT.

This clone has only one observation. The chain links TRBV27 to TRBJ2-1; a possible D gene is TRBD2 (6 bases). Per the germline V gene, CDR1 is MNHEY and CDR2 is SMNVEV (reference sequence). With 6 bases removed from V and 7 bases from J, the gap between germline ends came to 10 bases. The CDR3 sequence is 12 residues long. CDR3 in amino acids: CASREGINEQFF. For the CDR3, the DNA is TGTGCCAGCAGGGAGGGAATTAATGAGCAGTTCTTC.